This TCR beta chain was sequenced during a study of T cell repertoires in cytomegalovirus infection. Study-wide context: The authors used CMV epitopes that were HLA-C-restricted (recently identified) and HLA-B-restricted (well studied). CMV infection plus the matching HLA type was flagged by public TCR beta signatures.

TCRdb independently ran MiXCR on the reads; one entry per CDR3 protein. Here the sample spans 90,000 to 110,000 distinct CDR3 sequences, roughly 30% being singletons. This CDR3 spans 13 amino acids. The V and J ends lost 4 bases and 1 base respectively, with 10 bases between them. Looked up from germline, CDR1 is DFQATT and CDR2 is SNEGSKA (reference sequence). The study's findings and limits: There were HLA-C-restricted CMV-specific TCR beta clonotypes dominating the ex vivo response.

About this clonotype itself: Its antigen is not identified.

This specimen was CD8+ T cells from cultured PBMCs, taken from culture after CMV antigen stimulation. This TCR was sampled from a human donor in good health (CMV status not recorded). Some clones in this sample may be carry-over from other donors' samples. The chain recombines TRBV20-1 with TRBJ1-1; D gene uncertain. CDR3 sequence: CSAKGWGNTEAFF. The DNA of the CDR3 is TGCAGTGCTAAAGGATGGGGGAACACTGAAGCTTTCTTT.